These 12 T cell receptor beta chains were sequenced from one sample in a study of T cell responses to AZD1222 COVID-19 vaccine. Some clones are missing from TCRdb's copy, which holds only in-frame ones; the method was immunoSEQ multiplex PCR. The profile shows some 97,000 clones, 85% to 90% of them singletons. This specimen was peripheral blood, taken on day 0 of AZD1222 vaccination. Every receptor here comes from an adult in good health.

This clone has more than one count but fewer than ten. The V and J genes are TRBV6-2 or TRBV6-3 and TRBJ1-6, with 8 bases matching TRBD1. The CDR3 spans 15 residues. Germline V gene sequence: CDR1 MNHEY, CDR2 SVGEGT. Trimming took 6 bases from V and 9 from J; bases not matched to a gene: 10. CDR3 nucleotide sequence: TGTGCCAGCAGCAACTTTGACAGGGGAGGTTCACCCCTCCACTTT. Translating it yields CASSNFDRGGSPLHF.

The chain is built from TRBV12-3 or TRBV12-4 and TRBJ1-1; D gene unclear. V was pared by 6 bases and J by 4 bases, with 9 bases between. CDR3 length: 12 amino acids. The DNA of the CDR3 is TGTGCCAGCAGCTCCGAGTTCACTGAAGCTTTCTTT. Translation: CASSSEFTEAFF.

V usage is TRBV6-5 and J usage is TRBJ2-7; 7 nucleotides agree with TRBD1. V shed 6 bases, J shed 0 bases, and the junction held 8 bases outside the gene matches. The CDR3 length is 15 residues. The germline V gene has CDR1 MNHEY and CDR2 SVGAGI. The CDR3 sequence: CASRPTGDSSYEQYF. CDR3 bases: TGTGCCAGCAGACCAACAGGGGACAGCTCCTACGAGCAGTACTTC.

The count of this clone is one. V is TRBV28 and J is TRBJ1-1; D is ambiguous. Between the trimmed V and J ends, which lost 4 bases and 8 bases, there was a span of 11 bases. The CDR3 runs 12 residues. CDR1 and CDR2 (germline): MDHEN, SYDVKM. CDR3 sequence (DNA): TGTGCCAGCAGTTCCCCACCTAAGGAAGCTTTCTTT. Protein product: CASSSPPKEAFF.

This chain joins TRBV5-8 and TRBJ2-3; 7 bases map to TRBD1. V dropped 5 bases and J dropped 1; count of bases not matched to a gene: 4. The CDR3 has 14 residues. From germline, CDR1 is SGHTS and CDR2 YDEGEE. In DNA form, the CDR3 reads TGTGCCAGCAGTTATGGACAGGGCACAGATACGCAGTATTTT. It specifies CASSYGQGTDTQYF.

The CDR3 loop reads CASSQDYGANWDGYTF. In DNA, the CDR3 is TGCGCCAGCAGCCAAGACTACGGGGCCAACTGGGATGGCTACACCTTC. This sequence joins TRBV4-3 and TRBJ1-2, with D possibly TRBD1 on 5 matching bases. The germline V gene has CDR1 LGHNA and CDR2 YSLEER. V lost 0 bases, J lost 6 bases, and 17 bases lay in between. The CDR3 length is 16 residues.

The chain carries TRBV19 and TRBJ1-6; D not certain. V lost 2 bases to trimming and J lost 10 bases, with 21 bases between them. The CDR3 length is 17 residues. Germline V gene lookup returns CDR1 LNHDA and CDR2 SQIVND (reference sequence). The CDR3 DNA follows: TGTGCCAGTAGTATACCCCACTCTGGAGGAGTAGGATCACCCCTCCACTTT. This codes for CASSIPHSGGVGSPLHF.

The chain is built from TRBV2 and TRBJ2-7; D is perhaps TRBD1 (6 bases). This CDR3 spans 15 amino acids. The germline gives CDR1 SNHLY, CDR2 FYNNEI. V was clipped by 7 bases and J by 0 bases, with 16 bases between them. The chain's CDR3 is CASKLVGDNSYEQYF. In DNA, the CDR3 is TGTGCCAGCAAGCTCGTAGGGGACAACTCCTACGAGCAGTACTTC.

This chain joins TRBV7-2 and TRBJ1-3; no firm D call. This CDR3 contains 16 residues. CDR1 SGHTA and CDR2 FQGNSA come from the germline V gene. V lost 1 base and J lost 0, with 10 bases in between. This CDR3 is CASSLVQRSSGNTIYF. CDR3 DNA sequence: TGTGCCAGCAGCTTAGTGCAGAGAAGCTCTGGAAACACCATATATTTT.

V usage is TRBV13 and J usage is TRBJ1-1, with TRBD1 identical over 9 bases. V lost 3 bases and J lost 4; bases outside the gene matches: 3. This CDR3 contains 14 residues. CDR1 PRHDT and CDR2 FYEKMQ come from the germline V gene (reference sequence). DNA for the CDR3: TGTGCCAGCAGCTTCACAGGGGGCTTCACTGAAGCTTTCTTT. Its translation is CASSFTGGFTEAFF.

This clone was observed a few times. As DNA, the CDR3 is TGCGCCAGCAGGGGACAGGGCGAAGAGACCCAGTACTTC. Residues: CASRGQGEETQYF. This chain uses TRBV5-1 with TRBJ2-5, with 9 bases fitting TRBD1. Germline-derived CDR1 and CDR2 are SGHRS and YFSETQ. The ends lost 5 bases at V and 3 bases at J; junction bases unmatched: 2. The CDR3 loop spans 13 amino acids. The complete variable domain, with remaining parts taken from reference TRBV5-1 and TRBJ2-5, reads KAGVTQTPRYLIKTRGQQVTLSCSPISGHRSVSWYQQTPGQGLQFLFEYFSETQRNKGNFPGRFSGRQFSNSRSEMNVSTLELGDSALYLCASRGQGEETQYFGPGTRLLVL.

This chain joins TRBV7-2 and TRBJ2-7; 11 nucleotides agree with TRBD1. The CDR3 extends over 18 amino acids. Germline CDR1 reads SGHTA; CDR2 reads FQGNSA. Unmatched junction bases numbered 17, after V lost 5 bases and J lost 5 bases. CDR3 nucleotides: TGTGCCAGCAGCGGGCGTCGGCGTGCGGACAGGGGGCGACACGAGCAGTACTTC. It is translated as CASSGRRRADRGRHEQYF.